The TCR beta chain under discussion was sequenced for a study of blood T cells in healthy people across ages. Notes on this clonotype: At one of its ends the junction is not consistent with the germline gene, which may arise from a read error.

PCR was performed a second time for about 7 to 11 cycles using a sample-barcoded 5' primer and a J-beta primer mix. TCRdb reprocessed the 5' RACE reads with MiXCR, giving one entry per CDR3 protein. The table lists roughly 1,700,000 distinct CDR3 sequences, 28% of them singletons. The TCR was taken from a woman in her thirties in good health. Sample: blood.

The CDR3 sequence is CTSSSTAGAGRETQYF. CDR3 in DNA: TGTACCAGCAGCTCTACCGCGGGGGCGGGGAGAGAGACCCAGTACTTC. This sequence joins TRBV5-4 and TRBJ2-4; D possibly corresponds to TRBD2 (7 bases). The J call is doubtful: the DNA matches TRBJ2-5 better. The germline V gene has CDR1 SGHNT and CDR2 YYREEE (reference sequence). This CDR3 contains 16 residues.